This TCR beta chain was observed in a study of blood T cell repertoires in COVID-19. The overall study: Samples of COVID-19 (acute and convalescent) were obtained from the United States, Italy and Spain. T cells, B-cell-depleted T cells, or PBMCs supplied cDNA or gDNA.

As handled by the study authors: Estimates of nucleated cell counts were drawn from the amplification of reference gene primers. The method was immunoSEQ multiplex PCR; TCRdb's version includes in-frame clones alone and lacks a portion of them. V and J calls and clone size are as listed in that table; D and trimming were resolved from the DNA. Here the sample spans tens of thousands of clones, 70% to 90% being singletons. The CDR3 loop spans 19 amino acids. V dropped 0 bases and J dropped 2 bases, with 21 bases sitting between them. Germline assignment: CDR1 MNHEY and CDR2 SVGEGT. This chain links TRBV6-2 or TRBV6-3 with TRBJ2-3, with a tentative D call TRBD2 (6 bases). The sequencing input was peripheral blood. The sequence was collected from a human donor in a cohort sampled during active COVID-19. The CDR3 DNA is TGTGCCAGCAGTTACTCCCCCATGACTAGGACGGAGTACACAGATACGCAGTATTTT. This sequence encodes CASSYSPMTRTEYTDTQYF.